This T cell receptor beta chain was retrieved from a study of blood T cell repertoires in COVID-19 (dated by TCRdb to about 2020). About the full investigation: Collaborator samples came from the United States, Italy and Spain and covered acute and convalescent phases of COVID-19. The samples were drawn from two sources: the first 160 participants of the ongoing ImmuneRACE study, and 1,200 or so subjects contributed by 6 global collaborators. The dataset comprised deeply sampled blood TCRbeta repertoires from subjects exposed to, actively infected with, or recovered from COVID-19. Where available, HLA class I and class II types were obtained from metadata supplied by the sample provider rather than from assay-based typing. The repertoires were released in a freely available public database intended as a resource for research on the immune response to SARS-CoV-2. The prospective study material was composed of cDNA or gDNA derived from T cells, B-cell-depleted T cells, or PBMCs. Sample metadata almost always included a de-identified subject ID, COVID-19 status, age in years and sex.

Results and caveats for the whole study, not just this receptor: Clinical and demographic metadata were provided uncurated, with the amount varying by source and participant.

In regard to this clone: The clone's antigen remains unknown. No much larger clonotype is one base removed from it; base qualities were not supplied.

Spanning cysteine to phenylalanine, the CDR3 consists of 14 amino acids. The only DNA kept is the CDR3, 42 bases in frame from the first base. The germline V gene yields MGHDK for CDR1 and SYGVNS for CDR2. V and J are trimmed by 5 bases and 3 bases, and the gene matches miss 5 bases of the junction. Each collaborating institution followed its own protocols to collect whole blood in K2EDTA tubes. Collaborator samples were shipped for TCRbeta analysis as frozen whole blood, isolated PBMCs, or DNA extracted from either sample type. The immunoSEQ Assay, a bias-controlled multiplex PCR, was used to amplify TCRbeta CDR3 regions from genomic DNA. Per the original workflow: The number of nucleated cells in each sample was estimated by amplification of reference gene primers within the assay. To quantify the absolute abundance of each unique TCRbeta CDR3 rearrangement, sequence reads were collapsed and filtered. Productive Simpson clonality was computed per sample as the square root of Simpson's diversity index over productive rearrangements. TCRdb's version of the immuneACCESS table is confined to in-frame rearrangements and falls short of the full clone set. An unresolved V gene accounts for under half of the shortfall where checked; the remainder is of unknown origin. V, J and clone size are taken as reported in that table, and D and trimming were inferred from the DNA itself. This sample has 90,000 to 100,000 clones in its table, and around 84% of those were observed once. About 2% of the sample is in the top ten clones.

Input material: peripheral blood. The chain employs TRBV25-1 and TRBJ2-5; TRBD1 lines up with 8 middle nucleotides. The TCR comes from a man aged 65 to 85 with active or convalescent COVID-19. The DNA reads TGTGCCAGCAGTCCAGGGGGCCGTAAAGAGACCCAGTACTTC. It encodes CASSPGGRKETQYF.